This passage covers 10 T cell receptor beta chains from one sample sequenced in a study of PD-1 blockade in mismatch repair-deficient tumors. The protocol was immunoSEQ multiplex PCR, while the TCRdb copy is restricted to in-frame clones and leaves out a portion. The sample shows 60,000 to 75,000 clones, around 88% of them seen only once. This material consisted of peripheral blood, taken 52 weeks after starting pembrolizumab. These receptors were collected from an adult with mismatch repair-deficient cancer.

The J gene is TRBJ2-1, the V gene TRBV5-1, with 11 bases identical to TRBD2. The germline gives CDR1 SGHRS, CDR2 YFSETQ. Unmatched junction bases numbered 10, after V lost 1 base and J lost 4 bases. The CDR3 runs 18 residues. The CDR3 region has the DNA TGCGCCAGCAGCTTGCCCACTTCGGTAGCGGGAGGGTACAATGAGCAGTTCTTC. Its protein is CASSLPTSVAGGYNEQFF.

The chain uses TRBV4-1 and TRBJ1-5, with D tentatively TRBD1 (5 bases). The CDR3 spans 16 residues. Germline V lookup: CDR1 MGHRA, CDR2 YSYEKL. Between the trimmed V and J ends, which lost 0 bases and 9 bases, there was a span of 18 bases. The CDR3 DNA follows: TGCGCCAGCAGCCAAGATTACCTGGGACGGTCTTGGCCCCAGCATTTT. This gives the protein CASSQDYLGRSWPQHF.

This sequence joins TRBV4-1 and TRBJ1-5; weak D call: TRBD1 (5 bases). The CDR3 length is 14 residues. V lost 2 bases and J lost 7, with 12 bases in between. Per germline, CDR1 MGHRA and CDR2 YSYEKL. For the CDR3, the DNA is TGCGCCAGCAGCCAAAAGATTGGGGGGCAGCCCCAGCATTTT. Residues: CASSQKIGGQPQHF.

This chain links TRBV19 with TRBJ1-5, with 8 bases fitting TRBD1. Germline CDR1 is LNHDA and CDR2 is SQIVND (reference sequence). The junction had 6 bases not matched to a gene; V was cut back by 3 bases and J by 2 bases. The CDR3 loop spans 16 amino acids. CDR3 loop: CASSIQGQAGNQPQHF. CDR3 nucleotide sequence: TGTGCCAGTAGTATTCAGGGACAGGCAGGCAATCAGCCCCAGCATTTT.

The chain is built from TRBV30 and TRBJ2-1; 11 positions agree with TRBD2. V dropped 2 bases and J dropped 8; count of bases not matched to a gene: 8. CDR3 length: 15 residues. CDR1 is GTSNPN and CDR2 is SVGIG in the germline V gene (reference sequence). CDR3 residues: CAWSIWLAGGYEQFF. CDR3 nucleotides: TGTGCCTGGAGTATTTGGCTAGCGGGAGGTTATGAGCAGTTCTTC. The whole variable domain, remainder taken from reference TRBV30 and TRBJ2-1, is SQTIHQWPATLVQPVGSPLSLECTVEGTSNPNLYWYRQAAGRGLQLLFYSVGIGQISSEVPQNLSASRPQDRQFILSSKKLLLSDSGFYLCAWSIWLAGGYEQFFGPGTRLTVL.

The chain combines TRBV4-1 with TRBJ2-3, with D perhaps TRBD2 (7 bases). This CDR3 has 14 amino acids. Germline V gene sequence: CDR1 MGHRA, CDR2 YSYEKL. The germline V and J ends were trimmed by 4 bases and 4 bases, with 12 bases remaining between them. CDR3 bases: TGCGCCAGCAGCCGCGTAGGGGGGGCAGATACGCAGTATTTT. This gives the protein CASSRVGGADTQYF.

The CDR3 sequence: CASNSRDRGLDTQYF. DNA for the CDR3: TGCGCCAGCAATTCCCGGGACAGGGGATTGGATACGCAGTATTTT. The J gene is TRBJ2-3, the V gene TRBV5-1, with 10 nucleotides matching TRBD1. Trimming cost V 6 bases and J 6 bases; bases outside gene matches: 10. Germline V lookup: CDR1 SGHRS, CDR2 YFSETQ. The CDR3 spans 15 residues. Full variable domain (missing parts from reference TRBV5-1 and TRBJ2-3): KAGVTQTPRYLIKTRGQQVTLSCSPISGHRSVSWYQQTPGQGLQFLFEYFSETQRNKGNFPGRFSGRQFSNSRSEMNVSTLELGDSALYLCASNSRDRGLDTQYFGPGTRLTVL.

The rearrangement joins TRBV11-2 to TRBJ2-5; 8 nucleotides agree with TRBD1. CDR3 length: 15 amino acids. Germline V gene sequence: CDR1 SGHAT, CDR2 FQNNGV. The trim removed 5 bases at V and 1 base at J, leaving 6 bases unmatched. CDR3 nucleotides: TGTGCCAGCAGCCTACAGGGGGGTGTCCAAGAGACCCAGTACTTC. It codes for CASSLQGGVQETQYF.

The chain carries TRBV7-9 and TRBJ2-7; D gene unclear. Per the germline V gene, CDR1 is SEHNR and CDR2 is FQNEAQ (reference sequence). The V end was cut by 5 bases, the J end by 7 bases, with 12 bases between. The CDR3 runs to 12 residues. The CDR3 sequence: CASSPVVGEQYF. The CDR3 DNA follows: TGTGCCAGCAGCCCCGTAGTGGGTGAGCAGTACTTC.

The chain employs TRBV27 and TRBJ2-5; D is perhaps TRBD2 (6 bases). Germline V lookup: CDR1 MNHEY, CDR2 SMNVEV (reference sequence). This CDR3 is built from 13 residues. V was cut by 2 bases and J by 5 bases, with 9 bases left in between. CDR3 sequence (DNA): TGTGCCAGCAGTTTACGGGAGAGGGAGACCCAGTACTTC. It specifies CASSLRERETQYF.